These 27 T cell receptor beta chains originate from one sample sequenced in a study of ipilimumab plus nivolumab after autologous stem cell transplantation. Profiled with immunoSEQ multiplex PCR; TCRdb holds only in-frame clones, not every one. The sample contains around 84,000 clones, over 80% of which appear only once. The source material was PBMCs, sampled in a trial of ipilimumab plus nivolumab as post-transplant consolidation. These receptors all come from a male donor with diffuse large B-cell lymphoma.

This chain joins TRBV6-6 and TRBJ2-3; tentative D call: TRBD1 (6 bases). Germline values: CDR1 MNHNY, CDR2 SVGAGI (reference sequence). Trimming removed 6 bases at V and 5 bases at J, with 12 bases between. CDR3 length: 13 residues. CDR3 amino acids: CASRQGMGDTQYF. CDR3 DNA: TGTGCCAGCAGACAGGGTATGGGAGATACGCAGTATTTT.

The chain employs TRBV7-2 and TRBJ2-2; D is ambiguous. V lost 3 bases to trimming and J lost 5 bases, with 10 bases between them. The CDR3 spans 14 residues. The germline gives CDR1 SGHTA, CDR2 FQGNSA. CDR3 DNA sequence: TGTGCCAGCAGCTTCGAGCACTCTACCGGGGAGCTGTTTTTT. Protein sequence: CASSFEHSTGELFF.

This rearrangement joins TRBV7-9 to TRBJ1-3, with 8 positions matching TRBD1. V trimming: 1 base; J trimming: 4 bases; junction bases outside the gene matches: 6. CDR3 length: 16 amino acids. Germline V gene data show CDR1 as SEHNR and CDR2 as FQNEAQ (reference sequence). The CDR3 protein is CASSLERTGIGNTIYF. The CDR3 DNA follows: TGTGCCAGCAGCTTAGAAAGGACAGGGATCGGAAACACCATATATTTT. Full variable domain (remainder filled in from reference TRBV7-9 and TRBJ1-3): DTGVSQNPRHKITKRGQNVTFRCDPISEHNRLYWYRQTLGQGPEFLTYFQNEAQLEKSRLLSDRFSAERPKGSFSTLEIQRTEQGDSAMYLCASSLERTGIGNTIYFGEGSWLTVV.

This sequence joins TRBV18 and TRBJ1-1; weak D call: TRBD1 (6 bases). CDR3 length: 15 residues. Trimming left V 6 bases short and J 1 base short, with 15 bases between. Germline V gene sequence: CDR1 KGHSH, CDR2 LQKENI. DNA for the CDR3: TGTGCCAGCTCCACCAGCGCAGGGGAGAACACTGAAGCTTTCTTT. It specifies CASSTSAGENTEAFF.

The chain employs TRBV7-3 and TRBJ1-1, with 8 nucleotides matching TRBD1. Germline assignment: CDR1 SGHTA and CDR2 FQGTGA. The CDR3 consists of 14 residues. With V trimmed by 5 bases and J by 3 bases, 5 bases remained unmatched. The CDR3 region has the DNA TGTGCCAGCAGCAAAACAGGGGGGGACACTGAAGCTTTCTTT. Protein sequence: CASSKTGGDTEAFF. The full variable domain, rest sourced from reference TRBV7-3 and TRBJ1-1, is GAGVSQTPSNKVTEKGKYVELRCDPISGHTALYWYRQSLGQGPEFLIYFQGTGAADDSGLPNDRFFAVRPEGSVSTLKIQRTERGDSAVYLCASSKTGGDTEAFFGQGTRLTVV.

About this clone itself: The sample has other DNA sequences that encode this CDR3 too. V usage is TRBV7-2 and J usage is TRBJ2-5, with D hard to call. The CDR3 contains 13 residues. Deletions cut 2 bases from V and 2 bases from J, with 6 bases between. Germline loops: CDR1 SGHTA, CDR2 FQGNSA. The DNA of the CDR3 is TGTGCCAGCAGCTTACCACCGCAAGAGACCCAGTACTTC. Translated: CASSLPPQETQYF.

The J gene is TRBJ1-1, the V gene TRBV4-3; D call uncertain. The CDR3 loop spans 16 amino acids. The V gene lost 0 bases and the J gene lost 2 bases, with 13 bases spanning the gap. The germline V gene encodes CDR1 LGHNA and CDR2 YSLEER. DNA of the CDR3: TGCGCCAGCAGCCAAGATCTGGCCTACGGCAACACTGAAGCTTTCTTT. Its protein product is CASSQDLAYGNTEAFF.

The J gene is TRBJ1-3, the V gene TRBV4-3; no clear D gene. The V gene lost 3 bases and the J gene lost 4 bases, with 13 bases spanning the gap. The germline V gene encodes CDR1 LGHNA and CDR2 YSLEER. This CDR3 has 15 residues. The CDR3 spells CASSHLYTQGNTIYF. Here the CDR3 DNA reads TGCGCCAGCAGCCATCTATATACACAGGGAAACACCATATATTTT.

The CDR3 protein is CASSASTGNYGYTF. The DNA for the CDR3 is TGTGCCAGCAGCGCCTCCACAGGAAACTATGGCTACACCTTC. V and J are TRBV9 and TRBJ1-2, with TRBD1 as a possible D gene (5 bases). Germline V gives CDR1 SGDLS, CDR2 YYNGEE. The CDR3 sequence is 14 residues long. V was trimmed by 3 bases and J by 2 bases, leaving 11 bases between them.

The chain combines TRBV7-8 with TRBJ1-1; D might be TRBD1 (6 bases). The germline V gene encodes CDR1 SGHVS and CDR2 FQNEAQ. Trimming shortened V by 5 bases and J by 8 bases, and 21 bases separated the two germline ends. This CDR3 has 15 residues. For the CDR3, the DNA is TGTGCCAGCAGCCCGCACAGGGTGGGGCGTATCGAAGCTTTCTTT. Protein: CASSPHRVGRIEAFF.

The CDR3 DNA sequence: TGTGCCAGCAGCGTAGCTAGCGGGGGGCAGCCCTACGAGCAGTACTTC. Protein sequence: CASSVASGGQPYEQYF. The J gene is TRBJ2-7, the V gene TRBV9; 11 positions match TRBD2. Germline V CDR1 and CDR2: SGDLS, YYNGEE. This CDR3 is built from 16 residues. Trimming at V came to 0 bases and at J to 2 bases, leaving 4 bases not matched to a gene.

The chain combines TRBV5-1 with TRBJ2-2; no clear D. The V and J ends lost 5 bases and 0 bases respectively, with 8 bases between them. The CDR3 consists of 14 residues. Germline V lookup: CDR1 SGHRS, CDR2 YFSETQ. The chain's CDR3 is CASSAGSNTGELFF. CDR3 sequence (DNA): TGCGCCAGCAGTGCCGGGTCGAACACCGGGGAGCTGTTTTTT.

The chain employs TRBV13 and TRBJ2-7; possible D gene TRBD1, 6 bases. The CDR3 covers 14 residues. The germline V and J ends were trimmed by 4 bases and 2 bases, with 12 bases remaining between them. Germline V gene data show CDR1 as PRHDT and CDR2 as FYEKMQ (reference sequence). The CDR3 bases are TGTGCCAGCAGCTCAGGACAGTCAACCTACGAGCAGTACTTC. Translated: CASSSGQSTYEQYF.

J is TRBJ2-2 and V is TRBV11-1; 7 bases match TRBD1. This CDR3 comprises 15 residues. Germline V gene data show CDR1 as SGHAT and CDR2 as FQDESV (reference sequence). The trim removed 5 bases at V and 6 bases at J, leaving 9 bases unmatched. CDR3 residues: CASSKKETGSGELFF. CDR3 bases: TGTGCCAGCAGCAAGAAAGAGACAGGGTCCGGGGAGCTGTTTTTT.

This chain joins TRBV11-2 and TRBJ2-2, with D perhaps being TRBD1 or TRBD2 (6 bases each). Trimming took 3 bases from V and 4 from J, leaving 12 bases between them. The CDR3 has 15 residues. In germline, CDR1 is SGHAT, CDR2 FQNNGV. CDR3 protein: CASSLWGATTGELFF. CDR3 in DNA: TGTGCCAGCAGCTTGTGGGGGGCGACCACCGGGGAGCTGTTTTTT.

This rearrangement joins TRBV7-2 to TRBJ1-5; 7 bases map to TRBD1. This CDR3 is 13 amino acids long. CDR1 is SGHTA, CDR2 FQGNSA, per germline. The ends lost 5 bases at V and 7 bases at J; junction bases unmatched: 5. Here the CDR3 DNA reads TGTGCCAGCAGCCGAGGGGGCCACCAGCCCCAGCATTTT. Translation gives CASSRGGHQPQHF.

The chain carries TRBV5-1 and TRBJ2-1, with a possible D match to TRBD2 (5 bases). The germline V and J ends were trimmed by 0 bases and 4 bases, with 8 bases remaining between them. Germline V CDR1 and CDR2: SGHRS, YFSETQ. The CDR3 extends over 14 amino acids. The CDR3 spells CASSLGQRYNEQFF. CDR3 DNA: TGCGCCAGCAGCTTGGGTCAGCGGTACAATGAGCAGTTCTTC.

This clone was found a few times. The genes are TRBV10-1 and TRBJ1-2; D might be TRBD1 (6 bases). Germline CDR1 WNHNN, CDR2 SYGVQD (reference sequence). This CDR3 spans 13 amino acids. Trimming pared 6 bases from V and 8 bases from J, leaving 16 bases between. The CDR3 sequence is CASRGAGARGYTF. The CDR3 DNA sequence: TGCGCCAGCAGGGGGGCGGGGGCCAGGGGCTACACCTTC.

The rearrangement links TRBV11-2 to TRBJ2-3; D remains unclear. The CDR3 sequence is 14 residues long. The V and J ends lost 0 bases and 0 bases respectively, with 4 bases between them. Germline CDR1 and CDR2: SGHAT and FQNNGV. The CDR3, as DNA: TGTGCCAGCAGCTTAGACGCTAGCACAGATACGCAGTATTTT. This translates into CASSLDASTDTQYF.

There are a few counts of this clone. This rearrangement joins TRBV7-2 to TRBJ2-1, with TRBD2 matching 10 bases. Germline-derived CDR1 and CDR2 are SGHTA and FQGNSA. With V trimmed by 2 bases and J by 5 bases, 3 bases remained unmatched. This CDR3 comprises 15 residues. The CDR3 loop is CASSLLAGGNNEQFF. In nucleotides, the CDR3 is TGTGCCAGCAGCTTATTAGCGGGGGGCAACAATGAGCAGTTCTTC.

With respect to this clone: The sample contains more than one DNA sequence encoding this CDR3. CDR3 bases: TGCGCCAGCAGCCTCACCGGTGCAACTAATGAAAAACTGTTTTTT. Amino acids: CASSLTGATNEKLFF. V and J are TRBV5-1 and TRBJ1-4; D is uncertain. V gave up 4 bases and J gave up 0 bases, with 10 bases separating them. The germline V gene has CDR1 SGHRS and CDR2 YFSETQ. The length of the CDR3 is 15 residues.

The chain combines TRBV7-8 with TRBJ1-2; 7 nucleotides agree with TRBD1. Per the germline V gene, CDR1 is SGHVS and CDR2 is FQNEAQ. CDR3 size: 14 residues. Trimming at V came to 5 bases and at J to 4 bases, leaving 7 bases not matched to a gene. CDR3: CASSPDRVTYGYTF. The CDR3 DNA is TGTGCCAGCAGCCCTGACAGGGTCACCTATGGCTACACCTTC. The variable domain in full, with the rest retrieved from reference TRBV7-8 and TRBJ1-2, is GAGVSQSPRYKVAKRGQDVALRCDPISGHVSLFWYQQALGQGPEFLTYFQNEAQLDKSGLPSDRFFAERPEGSVSTLKIQRTQQEDSAVYLCASSPDRVTYGYTFGSGTRLTVV.

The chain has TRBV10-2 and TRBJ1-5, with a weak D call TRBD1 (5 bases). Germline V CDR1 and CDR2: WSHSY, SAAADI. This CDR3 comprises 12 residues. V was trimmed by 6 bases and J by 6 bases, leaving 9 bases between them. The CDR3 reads CASRGVGQPQHF. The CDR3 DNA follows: TGCGCCAGCAGGGGGGTAGGTCAGCCCCAGCATTTT.

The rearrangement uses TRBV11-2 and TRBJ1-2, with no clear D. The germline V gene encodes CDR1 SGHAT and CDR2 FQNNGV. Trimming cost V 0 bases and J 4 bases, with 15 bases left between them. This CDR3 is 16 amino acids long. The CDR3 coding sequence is TGTGCCAGCAGCTTAGAAGGAGATCGGTGGACCTATGGCTACACCTTC. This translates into CASSLEGDRWTYGYTF. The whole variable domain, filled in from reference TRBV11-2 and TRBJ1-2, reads EAGVAQSPRYKIIEKRQSVAFWCNPISGHATLYWYQQILGQGPKLLIQFQNNGVVDDSQLPKDRFSAERLKGVDSTLKIQPAKLEDSAVYLCASSLEGDRWTYGYTFGSGTRLTVV.

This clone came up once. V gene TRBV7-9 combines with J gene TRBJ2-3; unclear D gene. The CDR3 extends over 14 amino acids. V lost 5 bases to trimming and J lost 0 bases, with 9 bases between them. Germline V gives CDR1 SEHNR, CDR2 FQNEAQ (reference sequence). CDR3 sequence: CASSPLTSTDTQYF. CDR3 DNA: TGTGCCAGCAGCCCCCTCACTAGCACAGATACGCAGTATTTT.

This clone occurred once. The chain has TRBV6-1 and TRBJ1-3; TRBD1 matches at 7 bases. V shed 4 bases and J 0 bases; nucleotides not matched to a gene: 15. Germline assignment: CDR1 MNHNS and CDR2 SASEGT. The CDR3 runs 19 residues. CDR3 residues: CASSAEGTAPSFSGNTIYF. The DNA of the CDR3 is TGTGCCAGCAGTGCTGAAGGGACAGCTCCCAGCTTCTCTGGAAACACCATATATTTT.

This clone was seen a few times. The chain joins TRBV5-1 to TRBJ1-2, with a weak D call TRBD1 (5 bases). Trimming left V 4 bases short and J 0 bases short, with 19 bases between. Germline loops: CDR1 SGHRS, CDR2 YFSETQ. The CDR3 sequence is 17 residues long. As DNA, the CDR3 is TGCGCCAGCAGCCTAACGGTGCCGACAGCCTCTAACTATGGCTACACCTTC. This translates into CASSLTVPTASNYGYTF.